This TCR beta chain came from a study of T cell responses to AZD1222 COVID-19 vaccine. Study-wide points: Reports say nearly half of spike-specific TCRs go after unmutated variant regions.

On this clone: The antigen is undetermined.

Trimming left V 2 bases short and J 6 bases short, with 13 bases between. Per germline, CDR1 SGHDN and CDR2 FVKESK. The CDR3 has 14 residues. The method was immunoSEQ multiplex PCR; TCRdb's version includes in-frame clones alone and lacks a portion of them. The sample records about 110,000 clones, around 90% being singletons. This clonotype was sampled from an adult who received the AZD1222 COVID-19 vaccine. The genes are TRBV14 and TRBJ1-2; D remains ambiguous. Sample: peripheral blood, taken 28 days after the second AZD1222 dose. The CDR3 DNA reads TGTGCCAGCAGCCAAACCTTTCGGACGGATGGCTACACCTTC. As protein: CASSQTFRTDGYTF.